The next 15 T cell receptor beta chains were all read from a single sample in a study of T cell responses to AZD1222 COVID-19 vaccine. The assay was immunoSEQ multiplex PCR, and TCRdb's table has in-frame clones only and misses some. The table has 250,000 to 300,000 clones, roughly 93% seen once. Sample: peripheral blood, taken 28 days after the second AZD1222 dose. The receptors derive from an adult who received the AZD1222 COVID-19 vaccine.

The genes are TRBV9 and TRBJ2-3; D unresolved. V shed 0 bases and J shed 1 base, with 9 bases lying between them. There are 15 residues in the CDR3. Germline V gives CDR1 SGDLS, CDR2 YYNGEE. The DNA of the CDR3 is TGTGCCAGCAGCGTAGGAAACGTAGGCACAGATACGCAGTATTTT. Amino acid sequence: CASSVGNVGTDTQYF.

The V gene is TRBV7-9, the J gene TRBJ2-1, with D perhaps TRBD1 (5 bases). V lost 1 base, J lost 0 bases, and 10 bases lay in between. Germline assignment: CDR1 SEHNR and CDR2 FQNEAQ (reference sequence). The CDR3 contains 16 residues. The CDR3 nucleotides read TGTGCCAGCAGCTTAGGACAGCGAAGCTCCTACAATGAGCAGTTCTTC. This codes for CASSLGQRSSYNEQFF.

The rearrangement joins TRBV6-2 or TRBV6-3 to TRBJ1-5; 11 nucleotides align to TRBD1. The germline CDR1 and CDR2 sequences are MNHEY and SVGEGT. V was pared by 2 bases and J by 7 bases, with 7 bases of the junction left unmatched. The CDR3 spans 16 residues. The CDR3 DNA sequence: TGTGCCAGCAGTTACGTACCGGGACAGGGGGACCAGCCCCAGCATTTT. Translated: CASSYVPGQGDQPQHF.

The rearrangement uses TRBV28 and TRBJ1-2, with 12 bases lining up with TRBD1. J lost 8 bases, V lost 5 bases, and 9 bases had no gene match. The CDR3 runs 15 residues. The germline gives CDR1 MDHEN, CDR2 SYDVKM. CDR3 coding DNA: TGTGCCAGCAGTGTACCGGGACAGGGGGCAGGAGGCTACACCTTC. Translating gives CASSVPGQGAGGYTF.

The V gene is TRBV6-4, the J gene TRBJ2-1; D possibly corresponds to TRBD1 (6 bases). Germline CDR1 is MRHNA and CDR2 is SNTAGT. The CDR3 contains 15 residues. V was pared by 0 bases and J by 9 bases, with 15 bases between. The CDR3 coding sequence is TGTGCCAGCAGTGACTCAACGACAGGTGCGCTTGAGCAGTTCTTC. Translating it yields CASSDSTTGALEQFF.

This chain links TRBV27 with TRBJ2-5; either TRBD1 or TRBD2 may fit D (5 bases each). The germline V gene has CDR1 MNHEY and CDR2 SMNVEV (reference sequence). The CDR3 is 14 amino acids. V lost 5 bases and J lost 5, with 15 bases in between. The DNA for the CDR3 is TGTGCCAGCAGTCCCGGGACGGTGAGGGAGACCCAGTACTTC. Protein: CASSPGTVRETQYF.

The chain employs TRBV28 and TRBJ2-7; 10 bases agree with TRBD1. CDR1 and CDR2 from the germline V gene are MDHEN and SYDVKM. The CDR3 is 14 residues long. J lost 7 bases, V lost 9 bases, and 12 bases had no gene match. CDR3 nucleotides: TGTGCCAGTTCTTTCGGGACAGGGGTAGGGGAGCAGTACTTC. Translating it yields CASSFGTGVGEQYF.

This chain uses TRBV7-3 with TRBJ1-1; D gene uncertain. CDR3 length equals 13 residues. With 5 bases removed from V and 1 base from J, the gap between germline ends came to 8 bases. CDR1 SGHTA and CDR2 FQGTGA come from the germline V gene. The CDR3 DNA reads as TGTGCCAGCAGCAGACAACCGAACACTGAAGCTTTCTTT. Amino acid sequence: CASSRQPNTEAFF.

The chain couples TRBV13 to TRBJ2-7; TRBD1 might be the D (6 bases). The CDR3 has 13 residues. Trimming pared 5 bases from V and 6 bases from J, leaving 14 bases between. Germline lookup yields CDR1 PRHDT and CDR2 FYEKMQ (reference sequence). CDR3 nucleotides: TGTGCCAGCAGCCCCCCACAGGGCCCCGAGCAGTACTTC. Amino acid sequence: CASSPPQGPEQYF. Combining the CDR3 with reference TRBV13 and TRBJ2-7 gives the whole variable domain AAGVIQSPRHLIKEKRETATLKCYPIPRHDTVYWYQQGPGQDPQFLISFYEKMQSDKGSIPDRFSAQQFSDYHSELNMSSLELGDSALYFCASSPPQGPEQYFGPGTRLTVT.

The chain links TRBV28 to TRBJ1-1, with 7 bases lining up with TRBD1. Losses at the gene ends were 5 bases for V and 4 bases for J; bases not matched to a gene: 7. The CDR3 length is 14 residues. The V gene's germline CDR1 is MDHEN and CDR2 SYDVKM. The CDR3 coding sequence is TGTGCCAGCAGTGCGCTAGGGGGCCCCACTGAAGCTTTCTTT. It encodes CASSALGGPTEAFF. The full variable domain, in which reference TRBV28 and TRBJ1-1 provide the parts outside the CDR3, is DVKVTQSSRYLVKRTGEKVFLECVQDMDHENMFWYRQDPGLGLRLIYFSYDVKMKEKGDIPEGYSVSREKKERFSLILESASTNQTSMYLCASSALGGPTEAFFGQGTRLTVV.

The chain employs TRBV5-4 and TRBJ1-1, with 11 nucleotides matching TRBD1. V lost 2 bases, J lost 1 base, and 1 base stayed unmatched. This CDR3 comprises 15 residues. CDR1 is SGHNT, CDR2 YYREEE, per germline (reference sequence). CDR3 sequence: CASSFGTGGNTEAFF. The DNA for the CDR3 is TGTGCCAGCAGCTTTGGGACAGGGGGGAACACTGAAGCTTTCTTT.

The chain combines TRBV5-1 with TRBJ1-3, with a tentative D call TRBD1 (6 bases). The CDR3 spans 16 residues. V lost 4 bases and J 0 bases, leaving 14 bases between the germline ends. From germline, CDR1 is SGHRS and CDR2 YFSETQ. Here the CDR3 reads CASSRGGGNSGNTIYF. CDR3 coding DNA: TGCGCCAGCAGCCGGGGAGGGGGTAACTCTGGAAACACCATATATTTT.

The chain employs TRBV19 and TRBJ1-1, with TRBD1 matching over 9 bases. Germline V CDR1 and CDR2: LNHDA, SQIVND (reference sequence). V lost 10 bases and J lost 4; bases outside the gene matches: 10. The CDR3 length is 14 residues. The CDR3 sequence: CATKPTGGITEAFF. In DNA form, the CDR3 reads TGTGCCACTAAACCCACAGGGGGCATCACTGAAGCTTTCTTT.

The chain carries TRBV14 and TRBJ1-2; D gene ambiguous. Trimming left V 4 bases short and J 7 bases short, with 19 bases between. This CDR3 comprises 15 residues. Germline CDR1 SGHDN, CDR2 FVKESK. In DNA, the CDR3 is TGTGCCAGCAGCCCTGACGGGTTTCACCGGGCTGGCTACACCTTC. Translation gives CASSPDGFHRAGYTF.

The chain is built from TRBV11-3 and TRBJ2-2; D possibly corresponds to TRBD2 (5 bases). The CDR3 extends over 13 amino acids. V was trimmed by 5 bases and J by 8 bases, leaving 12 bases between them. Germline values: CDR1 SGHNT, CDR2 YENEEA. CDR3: CASSRPGIGELFF. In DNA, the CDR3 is TGTGCCAGCAGCCGCCCGGGGATTGGGGAGCTGTTTTTT.